The next 5 T cell receptor beta chains were all read from a single sample in a study of T-cell reconstitution after alpha-beta-depleted transplantation in children (dated by TCRdb to 2016 to 2017). The protocol used for the library was PCR. TCRdb shows the sequencer as Illumina HiSeq 2500. Molecular barcoding was employed in the preparation of TCR libraries, with unique molecular identifiers being used to normalize TCRbeta repertoire quantification. The public reads were run again by TCRdb, first through fastp at Q25 and then through MiXCR, and only productive beta chains were kept. Duplicate CDR3 protein sequences are folded into a single record with the most common DNA and genes. The sample has over 200,000 distinct CDR3 sequences on record, approximately 10% of them singletons. 28% of the sample is taken by the ten largest. This specimen's treatment or condition label, interpreted: allogeneic hematopoietic cell transplantation with graft depleted of TCRalphabeta T cells and CD19 B cells.

The material was PBMCs, obtained before TCRalphabeta/CD19-depleted stem cell transplant. These receptor sequences come from a child in the first two years of life with acute myeloid leukemia, due to receive a stem cell transplant.

This clonotype came up many times. This chain uses TRBV4-3 with TRBJ1-1, with D perhaps TRBD1 (6 bases). Looked up from germline, CDR1 is LGHNA and CDR2 is YSLEER. CDR3 size: 13 residues. V lost 2 bases, J lost 12 bases, and 16 bases lay in between. For the CDR3, the DNA is TGCGCCAGCAGCCAATGGATGGGGGCAAGTACTTTCTTT. Translation: CASSQWMGASTFF.

This rearrangement joins TRBV15 to TRBJ1-5, with D possibly being TRBD1 (5 bases). CDR3 length: 14 residues. Between the trimmed V and J ends, which lost 0 bases and 6 bases, there was a span of 9 bases. CDR1 LNHNV and CDR2 YYDKDF come from the germline V gene (reference sequence). In DNA form, the CDR3 reads TGTGCCACCAGCAGAGATCGGGGGGGTCAGCCCCAGCATTTT. As protein: CATSRDRGGQPQHF.

This clonotype has only one observation. It may be a read error: a sequence one base away is much more abundant. CDR3 nucleotides: TGTGCCAACACCGCCGGGAAGACTGAAGCTTTCTTT. This gives the protein CANTAGKTEAFF. The V call is TRBV2, the J call TRBJ1-1; D unresolved. The CDR3 covers 12 residues. Germline V lookup: CDR1 SNHLY, CDR2 FYNNEI. Deletions cut 10 bases from V and 5 bases from J, with 14 bases between.

This clonotype has a count of ten or more. The chain employs TRBV12-3 or TRBV12-4 and TRBJ2-1; possibly TRBD2 for D (6 bases). V gave up 5 bases and J gave up 4 bases, with 12 bases separating them. CDR3 length equals 14 residues. The CDR3 nucleotides read TGTGCCAGCAGTCCCCCCGGAGGGTACAATGAGCAGTTCTTC. Protein sequence: CASSPPGGYNEQFF.

This clonotype occurred many times. CDR3 bases: TGCAGCGTTGAAGTCCGTGGACCAAGAGGATTCGGCTACGAGCAGTACTTC. As protein: CSVEVRGPRGFGYEQYF. The chain couples TRBV29-1 to TRBJ2-7; no clear D gene. V was pared by 1 base and J by 3 bases, with 22 bases between. The CDR3 runs to 17 residues. CDR1 SQVTM and CDR2 ANQGSEA come from the germline V gene.